The clone carrying this TCR beta chain was counted many times. Its specificity is unknown. The data were obtained in a study of response to subunit inactivated influenza vaccine. From the RT-PCR reads, TCRdb called clonotypes with MiXCR, one entry per CDR3 protein. The table has about 480,000 distinct CDR3 sequences, 10% to 15% seen once; the top ten hold 10% to 15%. Regarding the study as a whole: The authors suggested that few new T cells are recruited per seasonal influenza vaccination.

The V end lost 2 bases, the J end lost 7 bases, and 17 bases lay between the germline ends. Germline V gene data show CDR1 as DFQATT and CDR2 as SNEGSKA (reference sequence). The CDR3 sequence is 15 residues long. This TCR came from a man aged 50-59 years who received an inactivated influenza vaccine. This rearrangement joins TRBV20-1 to TRBJ2-2, with a possible D match to TRBD1 (6 bases). The specimen was PBMCs from blood, collected 40 to 50 days after vaccination. The CDR3 here is CSARKQTQGRGELFF. The CDR3 nucleotides are TGCAGTGCTAGAAAGCAGACACAGGGTCGCGGGGAGCTGTTTTTT.